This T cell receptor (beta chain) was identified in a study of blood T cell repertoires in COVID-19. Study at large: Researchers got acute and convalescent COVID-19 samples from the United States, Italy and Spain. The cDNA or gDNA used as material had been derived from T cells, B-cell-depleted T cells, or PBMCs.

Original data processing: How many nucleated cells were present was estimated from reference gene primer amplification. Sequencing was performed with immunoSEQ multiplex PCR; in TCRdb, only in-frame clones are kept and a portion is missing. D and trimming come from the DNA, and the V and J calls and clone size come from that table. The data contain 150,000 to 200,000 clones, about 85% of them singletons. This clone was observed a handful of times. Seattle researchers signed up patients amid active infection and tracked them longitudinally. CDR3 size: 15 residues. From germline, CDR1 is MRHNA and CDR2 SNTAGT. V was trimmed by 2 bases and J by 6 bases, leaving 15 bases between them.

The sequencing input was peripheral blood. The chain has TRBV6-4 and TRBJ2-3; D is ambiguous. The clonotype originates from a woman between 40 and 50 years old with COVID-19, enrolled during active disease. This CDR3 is CASSDRGSPLDTQYF. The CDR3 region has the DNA TGTGCCAGCAGTGACCGCGGTAGCCCTCTGGATACGCAGTATTTT.